These T cell receptor beta chains were read from a single sample in a study of shared clonotypes between healthy human individuals. Only in-frame clones appear in the TCRdb table, and some are missing; sequencing was by immunoSEQ multiplex PCR. The sample holds under 2.5 million clones, about 90% seen once. The specimen sequenced was naive CD4+ T cells from PBMCs. The receptor set was obtained from a man younger than 30 in good health. Some clones in this sample may be carry-over from other donors' samples. Both conserved end residues are part of each CDR3. The D gene is left open where the match is weak. Clone size is given for some rows only: seen once, a few or many times, or a class if the clone is expanded.

clone_size: -; j_call: TRBJ2-2; v_call: TRBV11-1; d_call: TRBD2; cdr3_aa: CASSVGTSGSRGDTGELFF; cdr3_nt: TGTGCCAGCAGCGTAGGGACTAGCGGGAGCCGGGGGGACACCGGGGAGCTGTTTTTT
clone_size: -; j_call: TRBJ1-5; v_call: TRBV6-5; d_call: TRBD1; cdr3_aa: CASRTDRAPNQPQHF; cdr3_nt: TGTGCCAGCAGAACGGACAGGGCGCCCAATCAGCCCCAGCATTTT
clone_size: -; j_call: TRBJ2-5; v_call: TRBV5-1; d_call: -; cdr3_aa: CASSPTPPETQYF; cdr3_nt: TGCGCCAGCAGCCCAACCCCCCCGGAGACCCAGTACTTC
clone_size: -; j_call: TRBJ2-7; v_call: TRBV6-4; d_call: -; cdr3_aa: CASSDRTYEQYF; cdr3_nt: TGTGCCAGCAGTGACCGCACCTACGAGCAGTACTTC
clone_size: -; j_call: TRBJ2-2; v_call: TRBV5-1; d_call: TRBD1; cdr3_aa: CASSGTPLGTGNTGELFF; cdr3_nt: TGCGCCAGCAGCGGGACCCCCCTCGGGACAGGGAACACCGGGGAGCTGTTTTTT
clone_size: -; j_call: TRBJ1-1; v_call: TRBV29-1; d_call: -; cdr3_aa: CSVALTANTEAFF; cdr3_nt: TGCAGCGTCGCCTTGACAGCGAACACTGAAGCTTTCTTT
clone_size: -; j_call: TRBJ2-2; v_call: TRBV5-4; d_call: TRBD2; cdr3_aa: CASRPSPGLAGGNTGELFF; cdr3_nt: TGTGCCAGCAGACCATCACCGGGACTAGCGGGAGGGAACACCGGGGAGCTGTTTTTT
clone_size: -; j_call: TRBJ1-1; v_call: TRBV5-1; d_call: -; cdr3_aa: CASSLTGRDTEAFF; cdr3_nt: TGCGCCAGCAGCTTGACAGGTAGGGACACTGAAGCTTTCTTT
clone_size: -; j_call: TRBJ2-1; v_call: TRBV6-1; d_call: -; cdr3_aa: CASKQSRDIYNEQFF; cdr3_nt: TGTGCCAGCAAACAAAGCAGGGACATCTACAATGAGCAGTTCTTC
clone_size: -; j_call: TRBJ1-3; v_call: TRBV28; d_call: -; cdr3_aa: CASSFSDLSGNTIYF; cdr3_nt: TGTGCCAGCAGTTTCTCGGACCTGTCTGGAAACACCATATATTTT
clone_size: -; j_call: TRBJ2-7; v_call: TRBV7-9; d_call: TRBD1; cdr3_aa: CASSEDRWTYEQYF; cdr3_nt: TGTGCCAGCAGCGAGGACAGGTGGACCTACGAGCAGTACTTC
clone_size: -; j_call: TRBJ2-7; v_call: TRBV21-1; d_call: -; cdr3_aa: CASSKFLGGPSYEQYF; cdr3_nt: TGTGCCAGCAGCAAATTTCTCGGAGGGCCCTCCTACGAGCAGTACTTC
clone_size: -; j_call: TRBJ2-7; v_call: TRBV7-3; d_call: -; cdr3_aa: CASSLTGTVSYEQYF; cdr3_nt: TGTGCCAGCAGCTTAACGGGGACTGTTTCCTACGAGCAGTACTTC
clone_size: -; j_call: TRBJ1-3; v_call: TRBV7-9; d_call: -; cdr3_aa: CASSLYQSGKTTGNTIYF; cdr3_nt: TGTGCCAGCAGCTTATACCAGAGCGGAAAGACAACTGGAAACACCATATATTTT
clone_size: -; j_call: TRBJ1-2; v_call: TRBV5-4; d_call: TRBD1; cdr3_aa: CASSLGDRGLGYTF; cdr3_nt: TGTGCCAGCAGCTTGGGGGACAGGGGGCTCGGCTACACCTTC
clone_size: -; j_call: TRBJ2-2; v_call: TRBV6-5; d_call: TRBD2; cdr3_aa: CASSYRLAGGHGELFF; cdr3_nt: TGTGCCAGCAGTTACAGACTAGCGGGAGGTCACGGGGAGCTGTTTTTT
clone_size: -; j_call: TRBJ2-6; v_call: TRBV7-6; d_call: -; cdr3_aa: CASSSSSGANVLTF; cdr3_nt: TGTGCCAGCAGCTCGAGCTCTGGGGCCAACGTCCTGACTTTC
clone_size: once; j_call: TRBJ2-3; v_call: TRBV11-3; d_call: TRBD2; cdr3_aa: CASSPGLATDTQYF; cdr3_nt: TGTGCCAGCAGTCCCGGACTAGCCACAGATACGCAGTATTTT
clone_size: -; j_call: TRBJ2-1; v_call: TRBV27; d_call: TRBD2; cdr3_aa: CASSLFGRGPEYNEQFF; cdr3_nt: TGTGCCAGCAGTTTATTTGGGAGGGGACCCGAATACAATGAGCAGTTCTTC
clone_size: once; j_call: TRBJ2-2; v_call: TRBV19; d_call: -; cdr3_aa: CASSPGVSNTGELFF; cdr3_nt: TGTGCCAGTAGTCCGGGAGTCTCGAACACCGGGGAGCTGTTTTTT
clone_size: -; j_call: TRBJ2-1; v_call: TRBV29-1; d_call: TRBD2; cdr3_aa: CSASTLGIAGGNEQFF; cdr3_nt: TGCAGCGCGAGCACCCTGGGTATAGCGGGCGGAAATGAGCAGTTCTTC
clone_size: -; j_call: TRBJ2-5; v_call: TRBV4-2; d_call: -; cdr3_aa: CASSQVSLGSETQYF; cdr3_nt: TGTGCCAGCAGCCAAGTTTCCCTCGGAAGCGAGACCCAGTACTTC
clone_size: -; j_call: TRBJ1-5; v_call: TRBV7-9; d_call: -; cdr3_aa: CASSSSGRGNQPQHF; cdr3_nt: TGTGCCAGCAGCTCTTCGGGTCGGGGCAATCAGCCCCAGCATTTT
clone_size: -; j_call: TRBJ1-3; v_call: TRBV5-1; d_call: -; cdr3_aa: CASSLIAGSSGNTIYF; cdr3_nt: TGCGCCAGCAGCTTGATCGCGGGCAGCTCTGGAAACACCATATATTTT
clone_size: -; j_call: TRBJ2-7; v_call: TRBV6-5; d_call: -; cdr3_aa: CATKKEGSYEQYF; cdr3_nt: TGTGCCACCAAAAAGGAGGGCTCCTACGAGCAGTACTTC
clone_size: -; j_call: TRBJ2-2; v_call: TRBV7-3; d_call: TRBD1; cdr3_aa: CASSQDRAGTGELFF; cdr3_nt: TGTGCCAGCAGCCAGGACAGGGCGGGCACCGGGGAGCTGTTTTTT
clone_size: -; j_call: TRBJ2-1; v_call: TRBV28; d_call: TRBD1; cdr3_aa: CASSPPGTGGASNEQFF; cdr3_nt: TGTGCCAGCAGTCCCCCCGGGACAGGGGGCGCAAGCAATGAGCAGTTCTTC
clone_size: -; j_call: TRBJ1-2; v_call: TRBV30; d_call: -; cdr3_aa: CACLRVGLSDRTRANYGYTF; cdr3_nt: TGTGCCTGCCTGAGAGTGGGTTTATCAGACAGGACCAGAGCTAACTATGGCTACACCTTC
clone_size: -; j_call: TRBJ2-7; v_call: TRBV5-1; d_call: TRBD2; cdr3_aa: CASSSGGPYEQYF; cdr3_nt: TGCGCCAGCAGCTCGGGGGGACCCTACGAGCAGTACTTC
clone_size: once; j_call: TRBJ2-1; v_call: TRBV19; d_call: TRBD2; cdr3_aa: CASSHIAGGIYNEQFF; cdr3_nt: TGTGCCAGTAGTCATATAGCGGGAGGGATCTACAATGAGCAGTTCTTC
clone_size: -; j_call: TRBJ2-5; v_call: TRBV5-4; d_call: TRBD2; cdr3_aa: CASSSGTSGRGFQETQYF; cdr3_nt: TGTGCCAGCAGCTCCGGGACTAGCGGGAGGGGGTTCCAAGAGACCCAGTACTTC
clone_size: -; j_call: TRBJ2-1; v_call: TRBV4-1; d_call: -; cdr3_aa: CASSPAPGNEQFF; cdr3_nt: TGCGCCAGCAGCCCGGCCCCGGGAAATGAGCAGTTCTTC
clone_size: -; j_call: TRBJ2-1; v_call: TRBV11-2; d_call: TRBD2; cdr3_aa: CASSSSSGRAGDEQFF; cdr3_nt: TGTGCCAGCAGCTCATCTAGCGGGAGGGCCGGGGATGAGCAGTTCTTC
clone_size: -; j_call: TRBJ2-3; v_call: TRBV28; d_call: -; cdr3_aa: CASSFPTDTQYF; cdr3_nt: TGTGCCAGCAGTTTCCCCACAGATACGCAGTATTTT
clone_size: -; j_call: TRBJ1-2; v_call: TRBV7-3; d_call: -; cdr3_aa: CASSLKDSIGYTF; cdr3_nt: TGTGCCAGCAGCTTAAAGGACAGCATTGGCTACACCTTC
clone_size: -; j_call: TRBJ2-7; v_call: TRBV28; d_call: -; cdr3_aa: CASSLLGGSYEQYF; cdr3_nt: TGTGCCAGCAGTTTACTGGGCGGAAGCTACGAGCAGTACTTC
clone_size: -; j_call: TRBJ1-5; v_call: TRBV7-9; d_call: -; cdr3_aa: CASSNMGHEAQHF; cdr3_nt: TGTGCCAGCAGCAACATGGGACACGAGGCCCAGCATTTT
clone_size: once; j_call: TRBJ2-7; v_call: TRBV18; d_call: -; cdr3_aa: CASSPPPGASYEQYF; cdr3_nt: TGTGCCAGCTCACCACCCCCAGGGGCCTCCTACGAGCAGTACTTC
clone_size: -; j_call: TRBJ2-7; v_call: TRBV7-3; d_call: -; cdr3_aa: CASSLSGISHEQYF; cdr3_nt: TGTGCCAGCAGCTTAAGTGGGATTTCCCACGAGCAGTACTTC
clone_size: few; j_call: TRBJ1-1; v_call: TRBV15; d_call: -; cdr3_aa: CATSSAGSTEAFF; cdr3_nt: TGTGCCACCAGCAGTGCGGGGAGCACTGAAGCTTTCTTT
clone_size: -; j_call: TRBJ2-5; v_call: TRBV5-1; d_call: TRBD2; cdr3_aa: CASSFSGMVETQYF; cdr3_nt: TGCGCCAGCAGCTTTAGCGGGATGGTGGAGACCCAGTACTTC
clone_size: -; j_call: TRBJ2-7; v_call: TRBV6-1; d_call: TRBD1; cdr3_aa: CASTSRTGTYEQYF; cdr3_nt: TGTGCCAGCACAAGCAGGACAGGTACCTACGAGCAGTACTTC
clone_size: once; j_call: TRBJ2-3; v_call: TRBV28; d_call: TRBD1; cdr3_aa: CASSSPRDRASDTQYF; cdr3_nt: TGTGCCAGCAGTTCACCTAGGGACAGAGCATCAGATACGCAGTATTTT
clone_size: -; j_call: TRBJ2-2; v_call: TRBV11-2; d_call: TRBD1; cdr3_aa: CASSRVGTGTGELFF; cdr3_nt: TGTGCCAGCAGCCGGGTCGGGACAGGGACCGGGGAGCTGTTTTTT
clone_size: -; j_call: TRBJ2-7; v_call: TRBV5-4; d_call: -; cdr3_aa: CASSLGAGEFYEQYF; cdr3_nt: TGTGCCAGCAGCCTAGGGGCAGGGGAATTCTACGAGCAGTACTTC
clone_size: -; j_call: TRBJ2-7; v_call: TRBV28; d_call: -; cdr3_aa: CASSLSGHRELHEQYF; cdr3_nt: TGTGCCAGCAGTTTAAGTGGGCACAGGGAGCTCCACGAGCAGTACTTC
clone_size: -; j_call: TRBJ2-1; v_call: TRBV15; d_call: -; cdr3_aa: CATSKEKVVSSYNEQFF; cdr3_nt: TGTGCCACCAGCAAAGAGAAGGTAGTTAGCTCCTACAATGAGCAGTTCTTC
clone_size: once; j_call: TRBJ1-2; v_call: TRBV15; d_call: -; cdr3_aa: CATSRDGAGYGYTF; cdr3_nt: TGTGCCACCAGCAGAGATGGGGCAGGCTATGGCTACACCTTC
clone_size: once; j_call: TRBJ2-1; v_call: TRBV12-5; d_call: TRBD2; cdr3_aa: CASGSRGLAFQREGLNEQFF; cdr3_nt: TGTGCTAGTGGTTCCCGGGGGTTGGCCTTCCAGCGGGAGGGCCTAAATGAGCAGTTCTTC
clone_size: -; j_call: TRBJ2-1; v_call: TRBV7-3; d_call: TRBD2; cdr3_aa: CASSPSGSSYNEQFF; cdr3_nt: TGTGCCAGCAGCCCAAGCGGGAGCTCCTACAATGAGCAGTTCTTC
clone_size: -; j_call: TRBJ1-1; v_call: TRBV4-2; d_call: -; cdr3_aa: CASSQDPRGQSEAFF; cdr3_nt: TGTGCCAGCAGCCAAGATCCGCGGGGCCAGTCTGAAGCTTTCTTT
clone_size: -; j_call: TRBJ2-2; v_call: TRBV29-1; d_call: -; cdr3_aa: CSIRDGGELFF; cdr3_nt: TGCAGCATAAGGGACGGCGGGGAGCTGTTTTTT
clone_size: -; j_call: TRBJ2-4; v_call: TRBV6-5; d_call: -; cdr3_aa: CASGDGYIQYF; cdr3_nt: TGTGCCAGCGGGGACGGGTACATTCAGTACTTC
clone_size: -; j_call: TRBJ2-5; v_call: TRBV30; d_call: -; cdr3_aa: CAWSAGLIQESQYF; cdr3_nt: TGTGCCTGGAGTGCTGGCTTAATCCAAGAGAGCCAGTACTTC
clone_size: -; j_call: TRBJ1-1; v_call: TRBV27; d_call: -; cdr3_aa: CASSLLAGGTEAFF; cdr3_nt: TGTGCCAGCAGTCTCCTCGCTGGGGGCACTGAAGCTTTCTTT